This paragraph covers one T cell receptor (beta chain) sequence. Looked up from germline, CDR1 is MNHNY and CDR2 is SVGAGI (reference sequence). Trimming took off 5 bases at V and 0 bases at J, with 16 bases between the two ends. The CDR3 length is 16 residues. The data were obtained in a study of blood T cell repertoires in COVID-19. Looking at the study overall: COVID-19 samples collected from the United States, Italy and Spain covered acute and convalescent phases. PBMCs, B-cell-depleted T cells, or T cells were the source of the cDNA or gDNA that made up the material.

Authors' methods: Reference gene primer amplification gave nucleated cell count estimates. Measured with immunoSEQ multiplex PCR; TCRdb has only the in-frame clones, and not every one. The DNA gave D and trimming, while V, J and clone size come from that table. The table has 130,000 to 150,000 clones, about four fifths seen once. The rearrangement uses TRBV6-6 and TRBJ1-2, with TRBD1 as a possible D gene (6 bases). The sequence was collected from a human donor with acute or convalescent COVID-19. The donor label of this sample is uncertain. Sequenced sample: peripheral blood. CDR3 in DNA: TGTGCCAGCAGTCCGCCCCGGGACACCGCTAACTATGGCTACACCTTC. This translates into CASSPPRDTANYGYTF.